This entry is about one T cell receptor (beta chain). Its antigen remains unidentified. The repertoire was sequenced with immunoSEQ multiplex PCR; TCRdb's copy has only in-frame clones and lacks some. The sample carries 55,000 to 65,000 clones, 85% recorded once. The CDR3 sequence is 14 residues long. In germline, CDR1 is SGHDN, CDR2 FVKESK. Trimming removed 8 bases at V and 8 bases at J, with 21 bases between. The record originates from a study of OX40 agonist ivuxolimab in advanced cancers. Notes on the study in general: Mean expanded clone counts were higher in CD8+ than CD4+ T cells.

This receptor was identified in an adult with an advanced solid tumor such as melanoma, head and neck, liver or kidney cancer. The chain has TRBV14 and TRBJ1-1; D is unclear. The input for sequencing was CD4+ or CD8+ T cells sorted from blood, taken in a trial of the OX40 agonist ivuxolimab. The CDR3 sequence: CASARTAEPIEAFF. The CDR3 DNA follows: TGTGCCAGCGCCAGGACGGCCGAACCCATAGAAGCTTTCTTT.